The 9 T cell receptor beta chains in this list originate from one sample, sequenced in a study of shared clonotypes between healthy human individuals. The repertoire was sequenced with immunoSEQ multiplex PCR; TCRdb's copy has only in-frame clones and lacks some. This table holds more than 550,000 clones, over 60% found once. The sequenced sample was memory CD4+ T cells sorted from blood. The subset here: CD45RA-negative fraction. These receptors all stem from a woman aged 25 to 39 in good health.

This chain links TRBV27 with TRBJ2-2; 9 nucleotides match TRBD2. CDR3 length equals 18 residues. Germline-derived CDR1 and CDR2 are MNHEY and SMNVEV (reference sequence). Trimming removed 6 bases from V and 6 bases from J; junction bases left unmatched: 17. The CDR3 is CASSLDGGRVFGAGELFF. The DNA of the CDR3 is TGTGCCAGCAGCCTGGACGGCGGGAGGGTCTTTGGCGCCGGGGAGCTGTTTTTT.

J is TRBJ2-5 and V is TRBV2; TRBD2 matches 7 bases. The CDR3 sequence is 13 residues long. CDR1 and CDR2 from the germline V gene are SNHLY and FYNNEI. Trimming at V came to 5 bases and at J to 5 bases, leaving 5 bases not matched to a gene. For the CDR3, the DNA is TGTGCCAGCAGTTCTGGGGAGGGGGAGACCCAGTACTTC. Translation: CASSSGEGETQYF.

As DNA, the CDR3 is TGTGCCAGCTCATCGGGACAGTTGGGGGGAAACACCATATATTTT. Residues: CASSSGQLGGNTIYF. This chain uses TRBV18 with TRBJ1-3; 7 nucleotides align to TRBD1. Germline V lookup: CDR1 KGHSH, CDR2 LQKENI. V shed 5 bases, J shed 4 bases, and the junction held 8 bases outside the gene matches. The CDR3 contains 15 residues. Looking up the rest from reference TRBV18 and TRBJ1-3 gives the full variable domain: NAGVMQNPRHLVRRRGQEARLRCSPMKGHSHVYWYRQLPEEGLKFMVYLQKENIIDESGMPKERFSAEFPKEGPSILRIQQVVRGDSAAYFCASSSGQLGGNTIYFGEGSWLTVV.

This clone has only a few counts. CDR3 sequence: CASRIRVAGELFF. The CDR3 coding sequence is TGTGCCAGTAGGATCCGGGTCGCCGGGGAGCTGTTTTTT. The rearrangement uses TRBV19 and TRBJ2-2, with D unclear. CDR3 size: 13 residues. V shed 6 bases and J shed 6 bases, with 11 bases lying between them. Germline V gives CDR1 LNHDA, CDR2 SQIVND (reference sequence).

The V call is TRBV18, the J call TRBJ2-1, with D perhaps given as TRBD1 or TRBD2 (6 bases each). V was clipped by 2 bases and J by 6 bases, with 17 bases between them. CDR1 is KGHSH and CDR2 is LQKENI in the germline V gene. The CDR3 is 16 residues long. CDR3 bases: TGTGCCAGCTCACCAATGCGGGACTTAGGGGGCAATGAGCAGTTCTTC. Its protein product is CASSPMRDLGGNEQFF.

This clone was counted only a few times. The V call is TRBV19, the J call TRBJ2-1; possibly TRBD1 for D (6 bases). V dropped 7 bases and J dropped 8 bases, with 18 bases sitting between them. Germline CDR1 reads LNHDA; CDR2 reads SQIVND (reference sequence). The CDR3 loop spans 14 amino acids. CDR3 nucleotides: TGTGCCAGTATGCTGACAGGCCTAGTTGATGAGCAGTTCTTC. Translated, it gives CASMLTGLVDEQFF.

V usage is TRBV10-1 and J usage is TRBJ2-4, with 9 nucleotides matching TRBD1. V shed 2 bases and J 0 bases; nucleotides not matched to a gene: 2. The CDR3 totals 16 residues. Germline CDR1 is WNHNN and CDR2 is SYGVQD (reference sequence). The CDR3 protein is CASSEGQGIAKNIQYF. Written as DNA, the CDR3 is TGCGCCAGCAGTGAGGGACAGGGGATAGCCAAAAACATTCAGTACTTC.

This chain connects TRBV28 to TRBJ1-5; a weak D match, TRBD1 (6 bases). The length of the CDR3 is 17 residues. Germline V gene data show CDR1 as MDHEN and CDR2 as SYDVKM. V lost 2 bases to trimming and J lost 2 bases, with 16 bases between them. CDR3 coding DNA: TGTGCCAGCAGTTTAATAGGGGGGGGACGGCGCAATCAGCCCCAGCATTTT. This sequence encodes CASSLIGGGRRNQPQHF.

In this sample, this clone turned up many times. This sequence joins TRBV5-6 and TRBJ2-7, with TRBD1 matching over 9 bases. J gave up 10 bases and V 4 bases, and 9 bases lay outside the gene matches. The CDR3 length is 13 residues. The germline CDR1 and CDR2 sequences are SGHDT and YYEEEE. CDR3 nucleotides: TGTGCCAGCAGCCTCGTAGGACAGGGGCGTCAGTACTTC. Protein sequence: CASSLVGQGRQYF.